These T cell receptor beta chains were read from a single sample in a study of T cell responses to AZD1222 COVID-19 vaccine. The method was immunoSEQ multiplex PCR; TCRdb's version includes in-frame clones alone and lacks a portion of them. The sample consists of 150,000 to 200,000 clones, around 95% of them appearing once. Sequenced material: peripheral blood, taken on day 0 of AZD1222 vaccination. These receptors were obtained from an adult in good health. Each CDR3 is given with its conserved first and last residue. A D gene is named only where the DNA matches it firmly. Part of the rows lack a size; the others show once, few, many or a class for expanded clones.

abundance	d_gene	v_gene	j_gene	CDR3nt	CDR3aa
-	TRBD1	TRBV27	TRBJ2-2	TGTGCCAGCAGTTCCAGACAGGGGGCGGGCGGGGAGCTGTTTTTT	CASSSRQGAGGELFF
-	-	TRBV5-8	TRBJ1-1	TGTGCCAGCAGTCCGTTCGGGGGGAACACTGAAGCTTTCTTT	CASSPFGGNTEAFF
-	TRBD1	TRBV19	TRBJ1-5	TGTGCCAGTAGTATCCTACGGGACAGAAGTCAGCCCCAGCATTTT	CASSILRDRSQPQHF
-	-	TRBV6-5	TRBJ1-1	TGTGCCAGCAGAAAGGATATCATGAACACTGAAGCTTTCTTT	CASRKDIMNTEAFF
-	-	TRBV6-1	TRBJ1-2	TGTGCCAGCAGTGAATCGATAGGATTTAACTATGGCTACACCTTC	CASSESIGFNYGYTF
-	-	TRBV5-6	TRBJ1-1	TGTGCCAGCAGCTTGGCAGGAAGCAGGACTGAAGCTTTCTTT	CASSLAGSRTEAFF
once	-	TRBV6-1	TRBJ2-7	TGTGCCAGCAGTGAAGCCTCGGGGACCCCCTACGAGCAGTACTTC	CASSEASGTPYEQYF
-	-	TRBV27	TRBJ1-2	TGTGCCAGCAGTTTGTACCCGGTGAGGGGAGATCGTGGCTACACCTTC	CASSLYPVRGDRGYTF
once	-	TRBV4-1	TRBJ1-2	TGCGCCAGCAGCCAAGATCGGCGTGACGGAGGCTACACCTTC	CASSQDRRDGGYTF
-	TRBD1	TRBV30	TRBJ1-5	TGTGCCTGGAGTTTTAGACAGGGGCGTTGGAGCAATCAGCCCCAGCATTTT	CAWSFRQGRWSNQPQHF
-	TRBD2	TRBV28	TRBJ2-2	TGTGCCAGCAGTTCGGGGACTAGCGGGAGAAAATCCGGGGAGCTGTTTTTT	CASSSGTSGRKSGELFF
once	-	TRBV28	TRBJ1-2	TGTGCCACCCATGTGGATGGCTACACCTTC	CATHVDGYTF
-	-	TRBV7-9	TRBJ1-4	TGTGCCAGCAGCCCAGTGGGGGGAGAAAAACTGTTTTTT	CASSPVGGEKLFF
-	-	TRBV2	TRBJ1-2	TGTGCCAGCAGTGAATATTTAGACCGCTACTATGGCTACACCTTC	CASSEYLDRYYGYTF
-	TRBD1	TRBV10-2	TRBJ1-1	TGCGCCAGCAGTGACGGGTATAGGACAGGCCGGGCTTTCTTT	CASSDGYRTGRAFF
-	TRBD2	TRBV5-4	TRBJ2-1	TGTGCCAGCAGCCCGGGGGGTCTCTTCAATGAGCAGTTCTTC	CASSPGGLFNEQFF
-	TRBD1	TRBV28	TRBJ1-2	TGTGCCAGCAGTCAACCCGGACAGGGCTATGGCTACACCTTC	CASSQPGQGYGYTF
-	TRBD2	TRBV19	TRBJ2-1	TGTGCCAGTAGTATACTTGCTAGCGGGAGGGCGGAGGATGAGCAGTTCTTC	CASSILASGRAEDEQFF
-	-	TRBV6-1	TRBJ1-5	TGTGCCAGCAGTGAAGCCGGGCCCGGGGGGCCCCAGCATTTT	CASSEAGPGGPQHF
-	-	TRBV27	TRBJ1-4	TGTGCCAGCAGTACCCGTGATCTACTTAATGAAAAACTGTTTTTT	CASSTRDLLNEKLFF
-	-	TRBV4-1	TRBJ1-5	TGCGCCAGCAGCCAAGAGTGGCGCAATCAGCCCCAGCATTTT	CASSQEWRNQPQHF